Listed below are T cell receptor beta chains from one sample, sequenced in a study of shared clonotypes between healthy human individuals. TCRdb keeps only in-frame clones here, not all; method: immunoSEQ multiplex PCR. The sample holds around 640,000 clones; 95% to 97% are singletons and the top ten take 0.11%. Sequencing was carried out using naive CD8+ T cells sorted from blood. These receptors were collected from a young woman in good health. Both conserved end residues are part of each CDR3. Each record gives: clone size, J gene, V gene, CDR3 protein. Only some rows state a clone size, as once, few, many or a class for expanded clones.

- | TRBJ1-1 | TRBV6-5 | CASSYSMNTEAFF
- | TRBJ2-3 | TRBV6-5 | CASTLGGAGDTQYF
- | TRBJ2-7 | TRBV6-1 | CASRSTGGGYEQYF
few | TRBJ2-7 | TRBV10-1 | CATPGLYEQYF
- | TRBJ1-3 | TRBV9 | CASRGPSGNTIYF
once | TRBJ2-3 | TRBV19 | CATNRGVTSTDTQYF
- | TRBJ2-7 | TRBV5-1 | CASSLHRGPGSYEQYF
- | TRBJ2-7 | TRBV16 | CASSRAGDEQYF
- | TRBJ2-1 | TRBV30 | CAWSVPRGSSGSVGEQFF
- | TRBJ1-2 | TRBV7-3 | CASSLTGAANYGYTF
- | TRBJ1-5 | TRBV27 | CASSPGTGGNQPQHF
once | TRBJ2-3 | TRBV7-3 | CASSRLAKSADTQYF
once | TRBJ2-2 | TRBV7-2 | CASIYHQRENGELFF